This T cell receptor beta chain was recorded in a study of blood T cell repertoires in COVID-19. Across the study: Italy, Spain and the United States were the sources of the convalescent and acute COVID-19 samples. In each case, the material was cDNA or gDNA derived from T cells, B-cell-depleted T cells, or PBMCs.

Per the original methods: Amplification of reference gene primers provided the estimated nucleated cell counts. Method: immunoSEQ multiplex PCR; TCRdb's copy keeps in-frame clones and lacks some. V, J and clone size were drawn from that table, and D and trimming were deduced from the DNA. The table has 300,000 to 350,000 clones, 90% seen once. The Seattle patients joined while their infection was active and were tracked longitudinally afterward. This CDR3 comprises 18 residues. Per the germline V gene, CDR1 is SGHDN and CDR2 is FVKESK. V shed 0 bases and J 3 bases; nucleotides not matched to a gene: 11.

Material for sequencing was peripheral blood. The chain combines TRBV14 with TRBJ2-5; 9 bases are a match to TRBD2. The clonotype was recovered from a woman in her thirties or forties with COVID-19, enrolled during active disease. The CDR3 DNA reads as TGTGCCAGCAGCCAAGATGGCCGTCGTAGCGGGGGAGAAGAGACCCAGTACTTC. Translating gives CASSQDGRRSGGEETQYF. Full variable domain (remainder filled in from reference TRBV14 and TRBJ2-5): EAGVTQFPSHSVIEKGQTVTLRCDPISGHDNLYWYRRVMGKEIKFLLHFVKESKQDESGMPNNRFLAERTGGTYSTLKVQPAELEDSGVYFCASSQDGRRSGGEETQYFGPGTRLLVL.